The T cell receptor beta chain under discussion was sequenced for a study of blood T cell repertoires in COVID-19. The assay was immunoSEQ multiplex PCR, and TCRdb's table has in-frame clones only and misses some. The data contain roughly 190,000 clones, roughly 80% of them singletons. The source of this sequence is a man in his 60s with acute or convalescent COVID-19. Sequencing was performed on peripheral blood.

The CDR3 sequence: CASSYSTREAYTDTQYF. The CDR3 DNA sequence: TGTGCCAGCAGTTACTCGACGCGGGAAGCCTACACAGATACGCAGTATTTT. The chain has TRBV6-2 or TRBV6-3 and TRBJ2-3, with D possibly being TRBD2 (6 bases). Germline CDR1 and CDR2: MNHEY and SVGEGT. CDR3 length equals 17 residues. Trimming removed 0 bases from V and 2 bases from J, with 15 bases in between.